In its sample, the clone carrying this TCR beta chain was seen a few times. What it binds is not known. This sample is drawn from a study of T cells in localized non-small cell lung cancer. Study findings and constraints: Since sequencing was restricted to only one region of the tumor, intratumor heterogeneity remains a possibility. Tumor showed lower T cell clonality than uninvolved adjacent lung, where it was highest.

Germline V lookup: CDR1 ENHRY, CDR2 SYGVKD. This CDR3 has 12 residues. Trimming left V 10 bases short and J 4 bases short, with 13 bases between. Data came from immunoSEQ multiplex PCR; TCRdb stores just in-frame clones and leaves some out. The table records roughly 28,000 clones, 82% of them present only once. The chain joins TRBV10-3 to TRBJ1-1, with TRBD1 as a possible D gene (6 bases). The clonotype originates from a woman between 35 and 70 years old with stage I lung adenocarcinoma. This specimen consisted of peripheral blood, obtained before any cancer treatment. CDR3 bases: TGTGCCAGCGAGGGGGGAGGCACTGAAGCTTTCTTT. Translation gives CASEGGGTEAFF.